Presented here are 15 T cell receptor beta chains from one specimen sequenced in a study of cytomegalovirus exposure and HLA in healthy donors. 60 Vbeta and 13 Jbeta primers were used in PCR. Some clones are missing from TCRdb's copy, which holds only in-frame ones; the method was immunoSEQ multiplex PCR. The sample shows a few hundred thousand clones, roughly 90% of them seen only once. The sample taken for sequencing was PBMCs. The receptors stem from a woman aged 18-29 years in good health and CMV-seronegative.

CDR3 sequence: CASSESGQGTDTQYF. The DNA of the CDR3 is TGCGCCAGCAGTGAGTCGGGACAGGGAACGGATACGCAGTATTTT. The J gene is TRBJ2-3, the V gene TRBV10-1, with TRBD1 identical over 9 bases. The CDR3 is 15 residues long. Per the germline V gene, CDR1 is WNHNN and CDR2 is SYGVQD (reference sequence). The trim removed 0 bases at V and 6 bases at J, leaving 4 bases unmatched.

This clone came up once. The chain carries TRBV19 and TRBJ2-1; a weak D match, TRBD2 (6 bases). Per germline, CDR1 LNHDA and CDR2 SQIVND (reference sequence). This CDR3 spans 14 amino acids. V was pared by 5 bases and J by 7 bases, with 15 bases between. This CDR3 is CASSPRRAGNEQFF. In DNA, the CDR3 is TGTGCCAGTAGTCCTCGACGGGCGGGGAATGAGCAGTTCTTC.

This clone was observed a single time. The gene calls are TRBV7-9 and TRBJ2-7; TRBD1 is a possible D gene (6 bases). The CDR3 covers 18 residues. Germline values: CDR1 SEHNR, CDR2 FQNEAQ (reference sequence). Trimming took off 5 bases at V and 4 bases at J, with 27 bases between the two ends. CDR3 bases: TGTGCCAGCAGCAGCAAGATGGGAGAGCCAAACAGGGAATACGAGCAGTACTTC. Its translation: CASSSKMGEPNREYEQYF.

This chain joins TRBV2 and TRBJ1-2; D gene uncertain. The germline V gene has CDR1 SNHLY and CDR2 FYNNEI. Trimming took off 8 bases at V and 1 base at J, with 11 bases between the two ends. This CDR3 is built from 13 residues. CDR3 bases: TGTGCCAGCCACGACAACCTTAACTATGGCTACACCTTC. This gives the protein CASHDNLNYGYTF.

V gene TRBV27 combines with J gene TRBJ1-2; 8 bases are a match to TRBD1. The CDR3 is 14 residues long. J was trimmed by 8 bases and V by 5 bases; bases with no gene match: 10. The germline V gene has CDR1 MNHEY and CDR2 SMNVEV (reference sequence). CDR3 bases: TGTGCCAGCAGTCCCGGACAGGGAGGTTACGGCTACACCTTC. It is translated as CASSPGQGGYGYTF.

The V gene is TRBV2, the J gene TRBJ1-2; 9 nucleotides match TRBD1. V gave up 6 bases and J gave up 6 bases; unmatched junction bases: 11. The germline CDR1 and CDR2 sequences are SNHLY and FYNNEI. CDR3 length: 15 residues. The CDR3 loop reads CASSRNTDRGHGYTF. For the CDR3, the DNA is TGTGCCAGCAGCCGTAATACGGACAGGGGCCATGGCTACACCTTC.

This clone has only one observation. The rearrangement joins TRBV7-6 to TRBJ1-6; TRBD1 might be the D (5 bases). The CDR3 is 17 amino acids. The germline V and J ends were trimmed by 0 bases and 7 bases, with 16 bases remaining between them. CDR1 is SGHVS, CDR2 FNYEAQ, per germline. CDR3 sequence reads: CASSLALRGRKNSPLHF. CDR3 DNA sequence: TGTGCCAGCAGCTTAGCGCTGCGGGGCAGGAAGAATTCACCCCTCCACTTT.

The chain joins TRBV6-1 to TRBJ2-4; TRBD1 aligns across 7 bases. CDR1 and CDR2 from the germline V gene are MNHNS and SASEGT. V lost 6 bases to trimming and J lost 6 bases; unmatched junction nucleotides: 8. CDR3 length: 14 residues. CDR3 in DNA: TGTGCCAGCAGCCCCACCGGGACAGTAAACATTCAGTACTTC. Translation: CASSPTGTVNIQYF.

This clone was detected once. The CDR3 DNA reads as TGTGCCAGCTCACCGTTGGGGCGTGAGCAGTTCTTC. Translation: CASSPLGREQFF. The chain has TRBV18 and TRBJ2-1; a weak D match, TRBD1 (5 bases). The CDR3 consists of 12 residues. Per germline, CDR1 KGHSH and CDR2 LQKENI. Trimming cost V 3 bases and J 9 bases, with 9 bases left between them.

The chain couples TRBV4-1 to TRBJ2-7; TRBD2 matches at 8 bases. The CDR3 spans 18 residues. The trim removed 1 base at V and 2 bases at J, leaving 13 bases unmatched. Germline CDR1 is MGHRA and CDR2 is YSYEKL. The CDR3 sequence: CASSQAGLGAGVAYEQYF. CDR3 nucleotides: TGCGCCAGCAGCCAAGCTGGCCTGGGAGCGGGGGTAGCCTACGAGCAGTACTTC.

The gene calls are TRBV2 and TRBJ1-1; TRBD1 is a possible D gene (6 bases). This CDR3 has 13 residues. Trimming removed 10 bases from V and 1 base from J, with 13 bases in between. CDR1 and CDR2 from the germline V gene are SNHLY and FYNNEI. CDR3 nucleotides: TGTGCCAATCCCAAGACAGGGAACACTGAAGCTTTCTTT. It is translated as CANPKTGNTEAFF.

The chain recombines TRBV5-6 with TRBJ1-1; D gene uncertain. The CDR3 contains 15 residues. CDR1 SGHDT and CDR2 YYEEEE come from the germline V gene. V was pared by 4 bases and J by 4 bases, with 17 bases between. The CDR3 nucleotides are TGTGCCAGCAGCCAATCCGGTTTACCCGGCACTGAAGCTTTCTTT. It specifies CASSQSGLPGTEAFF.

The rearrangement joins TRBV19 to TRBJ2-5, with TRBD1 identical over 9 bases. The end of the DNA fits TRBJ2-7 better, so the J call may be wrong. The length of the CDR3 is 14 residues. Looked up from germline, CDR1 is LNHDA and CDR2 is SQIVND (reference sequence). The CDR3 loop reads CASSRGQGFNEQYF. The CDR3 nucleotides are TGTGCCAGTAGTAGGGGACAGGGTTTCAACGAGCAGTACTTC.

The chain combines TRBV4-2 with TRBJ2-1, with TRBD1 identical over 10 bases. CDR1 is LGHNA and CDR2 is YNFKEQ in the germline V gene. V lost 6 bases and J lost 8; bases outside the gene matches: 7. The CDR3 runs 14 residues. The CDR3 is CASSPGTGDDEQFF. The DNA of the CDR3 is TGTGCCAGCAGTCCCGGGACAGGGGACGATGAGCAGTTCTTC.

Of note for this clone: One end of the junction is discordant with germline, which a read error may explain. Different DNA sequences within this sample yield the same CDR3. The chain employs TRBV7-2 and TRBJ1-6; 9 bases agree with TRBD1. The CDR3 is 17 amino acids. Germline lookup yields CDR1 SGHTA and CDR2 FQGNSA. The CDR3 DNA is TGTGCCAGCAGCCCATGGACAGGGGCCTCCTATAATTCCCCCCTCCACTTT. Encoded protein: CASSPWTGASYNSPLHF. Full variable domain (outside the CDR3, taken from reference TRBV7-2 and TRBJ1-6): GAGVSQSPSNKVTEKGKDVELRCDPISGHTALYWYRQSLGQGLEFLIYFQGNSAPDKSGLPSDRFSAERTGGSVSTLTIQRTQQEDSAVYLCASSPWTGASYNSPLHFGNGTRLTVT.